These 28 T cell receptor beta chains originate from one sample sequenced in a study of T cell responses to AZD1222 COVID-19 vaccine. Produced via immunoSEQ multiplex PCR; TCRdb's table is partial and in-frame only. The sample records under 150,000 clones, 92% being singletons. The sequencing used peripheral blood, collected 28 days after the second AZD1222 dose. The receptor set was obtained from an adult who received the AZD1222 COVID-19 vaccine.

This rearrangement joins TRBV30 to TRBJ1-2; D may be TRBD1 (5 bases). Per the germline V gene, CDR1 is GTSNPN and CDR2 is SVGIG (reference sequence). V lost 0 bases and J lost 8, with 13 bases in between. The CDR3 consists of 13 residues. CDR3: CAWSVGTQKGYTF. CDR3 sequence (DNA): TGTGCCTGGAGTGTAGGGACCCAGAAAGGCTACACCTTC.

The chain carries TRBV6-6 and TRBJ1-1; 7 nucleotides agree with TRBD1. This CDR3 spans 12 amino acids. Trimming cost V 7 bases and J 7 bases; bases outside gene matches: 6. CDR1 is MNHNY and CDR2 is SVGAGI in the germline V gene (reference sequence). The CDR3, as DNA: TGTGCCAGCAAAGGGACAGTGGTTGAAGCTTTCTTT. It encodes CASKGTVVEAFF.

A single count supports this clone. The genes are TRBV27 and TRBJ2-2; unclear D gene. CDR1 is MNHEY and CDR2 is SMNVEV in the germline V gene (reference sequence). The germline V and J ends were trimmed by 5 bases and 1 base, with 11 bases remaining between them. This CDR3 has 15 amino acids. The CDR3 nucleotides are TGTGCCAGCAGTCTACTTGCAGGGAACACCGGGGAGCTGTTTTTT. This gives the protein CASSLLAGNTGELFF.

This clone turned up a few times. CDR3 DNA: TGTGCCAGTACGTTAGTCGGAGCCTACAATGAGCAGTTCTTC. Its translation: CASTLVGAYNEQFF. This sequence joins TRBV19 and TRBJ2-1; D not resolved. CDR1 LNHDA and CDR2 SQIVND come from the germline V gene (reference sequence). The ends were cut back, 7 bases at V and 2 bases at J, with 12 bases in the middle. This CDR3 spans 14 amino acids.

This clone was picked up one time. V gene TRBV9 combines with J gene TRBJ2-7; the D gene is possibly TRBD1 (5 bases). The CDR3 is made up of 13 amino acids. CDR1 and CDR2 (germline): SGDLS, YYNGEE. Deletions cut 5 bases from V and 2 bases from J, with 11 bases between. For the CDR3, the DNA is TGTGCCAGCAGTGGGGCCGGCGCCTACGAGCAGTACTTC. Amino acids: CASSGAGAYEQYF.

The CDR3 reads CASTTDSYNEQFF. In DNA, the CDR3 is TGTGCCAGCACTACGGACAGCTACAATGAGCAGTTCTTC. V and J are TRBV2 and TRBJ2-1; D is perhaps TRBD1 (6 bases). CDR1 and CDR2 from the germline V gene are SNHLY and FYNNEI. Trimming took 7 bases from V and 3 from J, leaving 10 bases between them. The CDR3 has 13 residues.

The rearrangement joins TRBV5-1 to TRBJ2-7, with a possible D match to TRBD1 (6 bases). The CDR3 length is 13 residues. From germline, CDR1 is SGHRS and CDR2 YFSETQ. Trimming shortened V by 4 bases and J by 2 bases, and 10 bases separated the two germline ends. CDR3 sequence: CASSIRGTYEQYF. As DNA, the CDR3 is TGCGCCAGCAGCATCAGGGGCACCTACGAGCAGTACTTC.

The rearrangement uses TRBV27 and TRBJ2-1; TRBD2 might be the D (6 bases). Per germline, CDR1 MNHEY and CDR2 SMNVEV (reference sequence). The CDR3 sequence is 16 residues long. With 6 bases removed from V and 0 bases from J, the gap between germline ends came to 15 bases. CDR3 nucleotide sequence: TGTGCCAGCAGACAACTAGCAGCGAGCTCCTACAATGAGCAGTTCTTC. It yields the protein CASRQLAASSYNEQFF.

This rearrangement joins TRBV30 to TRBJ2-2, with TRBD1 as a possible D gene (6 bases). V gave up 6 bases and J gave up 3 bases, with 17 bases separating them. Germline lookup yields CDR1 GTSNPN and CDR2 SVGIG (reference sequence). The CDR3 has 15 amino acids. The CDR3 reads CACPWGEGDTGELFF. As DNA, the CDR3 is TGTGCCTGTCCGTGGGGCGAGGGGGACACCGGGGAGCTGTTTTTT.

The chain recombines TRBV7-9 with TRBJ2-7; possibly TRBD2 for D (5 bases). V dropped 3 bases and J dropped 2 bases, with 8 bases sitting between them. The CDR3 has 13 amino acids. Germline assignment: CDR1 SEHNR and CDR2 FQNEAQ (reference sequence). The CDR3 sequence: CASSFGVTYEQYF. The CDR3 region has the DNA TGTGCCAGCAGCTTCGGGGTGACCTACGAGCAGTACTTC.

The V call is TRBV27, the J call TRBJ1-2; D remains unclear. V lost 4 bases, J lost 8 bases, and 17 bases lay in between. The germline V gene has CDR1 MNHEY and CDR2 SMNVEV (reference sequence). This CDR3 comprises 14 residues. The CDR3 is CASSSTVGSRGYTF. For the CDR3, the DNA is TGTGCCAGCAGTTCCACGGTTGGCAGTCGGGGCTACACCTTC.

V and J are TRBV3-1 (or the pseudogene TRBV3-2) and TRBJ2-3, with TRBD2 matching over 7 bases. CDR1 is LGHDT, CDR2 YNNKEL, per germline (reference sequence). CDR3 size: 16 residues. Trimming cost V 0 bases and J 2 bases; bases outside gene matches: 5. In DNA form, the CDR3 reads TGTGCCAGCAGCCAAGAGATAGGGACTACCACAGATACGCAGTATTTT. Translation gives CASSQEIGTTTDTQYF.

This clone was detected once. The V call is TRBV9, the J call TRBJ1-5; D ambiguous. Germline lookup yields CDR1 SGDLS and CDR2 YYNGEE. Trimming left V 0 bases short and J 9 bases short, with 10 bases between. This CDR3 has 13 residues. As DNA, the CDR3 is TGTGCCAGCAGCGTAGAAGGAGAGGGGCCCCAGCATTTT. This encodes CASSVEGEGPQHF.

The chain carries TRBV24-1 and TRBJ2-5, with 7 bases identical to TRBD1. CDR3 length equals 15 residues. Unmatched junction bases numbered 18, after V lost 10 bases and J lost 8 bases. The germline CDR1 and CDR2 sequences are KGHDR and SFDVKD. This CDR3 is CATSYGQAAIETQYF. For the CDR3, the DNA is TGTGCCACTTCGTACGGACAGGCCGCCATAGAAACCCAGTACTTC.

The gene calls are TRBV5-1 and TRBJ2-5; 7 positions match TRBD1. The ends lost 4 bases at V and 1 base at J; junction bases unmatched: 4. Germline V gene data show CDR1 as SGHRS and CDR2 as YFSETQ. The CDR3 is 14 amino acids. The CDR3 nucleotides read TGCGCCAGCAGCCCTGGGACAGCCCAAGAGACCCAGTACTTC. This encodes CASSPGTAQETQYF.

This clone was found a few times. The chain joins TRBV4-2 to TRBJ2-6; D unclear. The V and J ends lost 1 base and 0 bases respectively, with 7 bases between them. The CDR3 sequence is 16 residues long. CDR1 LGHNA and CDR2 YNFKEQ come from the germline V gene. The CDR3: CASSQVSSSGANVLTF. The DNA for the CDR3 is TGTGCCAGCAGCCAAGTTTCATCCTCTGGGGCCAACGTCCTGACTTTC.

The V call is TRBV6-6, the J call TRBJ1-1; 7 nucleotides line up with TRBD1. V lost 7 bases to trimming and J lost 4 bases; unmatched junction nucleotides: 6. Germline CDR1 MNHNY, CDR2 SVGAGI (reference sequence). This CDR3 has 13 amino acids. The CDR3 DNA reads TGTGCCAGCACCCTGAGGGGGCTCACTGAAGCTTTCTTT. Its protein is CASTLRGLTEAFF.

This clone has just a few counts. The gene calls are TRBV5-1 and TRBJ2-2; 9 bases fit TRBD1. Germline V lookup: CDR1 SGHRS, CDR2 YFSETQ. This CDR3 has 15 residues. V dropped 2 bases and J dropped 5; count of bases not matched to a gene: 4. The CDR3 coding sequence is TGCGCCAGCAGCTTCTCGGGGACAGGGACCGGGGAGCTGTTTTTT. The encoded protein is CASSFSGTGTGELFF.

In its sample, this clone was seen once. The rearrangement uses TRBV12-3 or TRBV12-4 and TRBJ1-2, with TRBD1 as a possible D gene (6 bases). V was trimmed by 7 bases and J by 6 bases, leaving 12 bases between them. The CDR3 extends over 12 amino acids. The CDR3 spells CASTRGGDGYTF. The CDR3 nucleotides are TGTGCCAGCACCCGAGGGGGGGATGGCTACACCTTC.

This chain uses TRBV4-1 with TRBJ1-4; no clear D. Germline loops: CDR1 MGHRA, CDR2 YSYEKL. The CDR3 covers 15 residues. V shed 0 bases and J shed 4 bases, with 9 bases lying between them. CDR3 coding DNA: TGCGCCAGCAGCCAAGACAGGTCGTATAATGAAAAACTGTTTTTT. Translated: CASSQDRSYNEKLFF.

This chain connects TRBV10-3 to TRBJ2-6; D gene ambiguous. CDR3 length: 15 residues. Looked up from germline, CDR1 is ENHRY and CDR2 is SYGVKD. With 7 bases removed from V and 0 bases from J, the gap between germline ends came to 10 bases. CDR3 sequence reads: CAITPGSSGANVLTF. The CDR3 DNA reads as TGTGCCATCACCCCCGGGTCCTCTGGGGCCAACGTCCTGACTTTC.

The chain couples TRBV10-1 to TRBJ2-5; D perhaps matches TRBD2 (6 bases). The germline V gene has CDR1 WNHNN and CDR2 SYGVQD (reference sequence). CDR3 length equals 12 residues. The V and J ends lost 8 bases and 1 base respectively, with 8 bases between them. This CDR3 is CASAGIQETQYF. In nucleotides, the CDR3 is TGCGCCAGCGCGGGGATCCAAGAGACCCAGTACTTC.

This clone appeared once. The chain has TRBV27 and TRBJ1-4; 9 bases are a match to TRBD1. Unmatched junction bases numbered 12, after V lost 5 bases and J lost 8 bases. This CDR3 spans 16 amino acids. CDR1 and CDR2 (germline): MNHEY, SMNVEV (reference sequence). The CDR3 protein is CASSQDRGELPEKLFF. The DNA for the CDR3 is TGTGCCAGCAGTCAGGACAGGGGAGAGCTACCAGAAAAACTGTTTTTT.

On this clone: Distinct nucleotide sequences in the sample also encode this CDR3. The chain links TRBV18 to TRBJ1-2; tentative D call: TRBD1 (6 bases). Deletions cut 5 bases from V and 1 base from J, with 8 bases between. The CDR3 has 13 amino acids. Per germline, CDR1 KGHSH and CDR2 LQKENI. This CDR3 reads CASSEDSNYGYTF. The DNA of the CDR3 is TGTGCCAGCTCAGAGGACAGTAACTATGGCTACACCTTC.

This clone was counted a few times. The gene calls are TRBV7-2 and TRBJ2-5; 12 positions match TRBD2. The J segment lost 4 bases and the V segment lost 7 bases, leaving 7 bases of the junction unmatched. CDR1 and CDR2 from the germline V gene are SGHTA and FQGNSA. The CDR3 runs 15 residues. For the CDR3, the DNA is TGTGCCAGCACCGCGACTAGCGGGAGATCAGAGACCCAGTACTTC. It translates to CASTATSGRSETQYF.

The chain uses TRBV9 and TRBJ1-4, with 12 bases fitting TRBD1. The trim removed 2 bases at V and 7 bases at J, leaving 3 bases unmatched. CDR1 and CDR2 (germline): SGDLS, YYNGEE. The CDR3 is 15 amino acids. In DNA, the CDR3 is TGTGCCAGCAGCGTGGGGGACAGGGGGCGTGAAAAACTGTTTTTT. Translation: CASSVGDRGREKLFF.

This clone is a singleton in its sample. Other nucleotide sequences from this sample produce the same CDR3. CDR3 sequence: CASSQGTDYNSPLHF. CDR3 DNA: TGCGCCAGCAGTCAGGGTACCGACTATAATTCACCCCTCCACTTT. J is TRBJ1-6 and V is TRBV5-1; possible D gene TRBD1, 5 bases. The CDR3 covers 15 residues. Looked up from germline, CDR1 is SGHRS and CDR2 is YFSETQ. Trimming left V 5 bases short and J 3 bases short, with 12 bases between.

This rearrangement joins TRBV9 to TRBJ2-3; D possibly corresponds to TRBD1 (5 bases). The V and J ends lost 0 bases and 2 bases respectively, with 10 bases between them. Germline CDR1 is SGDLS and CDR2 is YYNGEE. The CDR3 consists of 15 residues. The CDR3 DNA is TGTGCCAGCAGCGTAGCTACAGGACCCACAGATACGCAGTATTTT. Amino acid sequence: CASSVATGPTDTQYF.